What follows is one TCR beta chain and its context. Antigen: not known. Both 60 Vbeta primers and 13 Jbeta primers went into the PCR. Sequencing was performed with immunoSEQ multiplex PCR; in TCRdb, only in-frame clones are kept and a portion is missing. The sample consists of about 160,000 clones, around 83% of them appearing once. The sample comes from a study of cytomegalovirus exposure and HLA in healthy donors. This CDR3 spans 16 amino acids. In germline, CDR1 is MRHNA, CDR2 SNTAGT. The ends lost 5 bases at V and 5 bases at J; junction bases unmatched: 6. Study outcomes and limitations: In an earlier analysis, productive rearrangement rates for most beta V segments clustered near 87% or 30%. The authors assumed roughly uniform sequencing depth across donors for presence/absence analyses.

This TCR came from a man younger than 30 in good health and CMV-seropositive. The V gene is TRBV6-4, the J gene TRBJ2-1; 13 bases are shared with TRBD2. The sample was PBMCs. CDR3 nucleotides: TGTGCCAGCAGTCAACTAGCGGGGGGGCTCCACAATGAGCAGTTCTTC. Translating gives CASSQLAGGLHNEQFF.